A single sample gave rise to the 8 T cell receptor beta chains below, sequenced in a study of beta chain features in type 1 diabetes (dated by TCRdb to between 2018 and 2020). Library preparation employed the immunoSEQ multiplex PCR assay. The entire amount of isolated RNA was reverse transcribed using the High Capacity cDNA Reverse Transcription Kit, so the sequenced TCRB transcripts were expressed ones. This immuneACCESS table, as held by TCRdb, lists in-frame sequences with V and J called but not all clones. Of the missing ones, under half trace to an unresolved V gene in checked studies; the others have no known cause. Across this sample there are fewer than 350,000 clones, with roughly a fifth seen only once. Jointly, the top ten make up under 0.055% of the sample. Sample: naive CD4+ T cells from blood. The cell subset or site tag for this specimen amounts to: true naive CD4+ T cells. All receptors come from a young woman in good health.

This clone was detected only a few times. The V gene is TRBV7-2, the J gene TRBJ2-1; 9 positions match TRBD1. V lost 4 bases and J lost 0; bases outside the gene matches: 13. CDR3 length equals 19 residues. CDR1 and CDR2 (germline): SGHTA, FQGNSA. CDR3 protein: CASSSPGQGTPLSYNEQFF. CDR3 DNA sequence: TGTGCCAGCAGCTCGCCGGGACAGGGAACCCCTCTCTCCTACAATGAGCAGTTCTTC. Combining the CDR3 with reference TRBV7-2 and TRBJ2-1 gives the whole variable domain GAGVSQSPSNKVTEKGKDVELRCDPISGHTALYWYRQSLGQGLEFLIYFQGNSAPDKSGLPSDRFSAERTGGSVSTLTIQRTQQEDSAVYLCASSSPGQGTPLSYNEQFFGPGTRLTVL.

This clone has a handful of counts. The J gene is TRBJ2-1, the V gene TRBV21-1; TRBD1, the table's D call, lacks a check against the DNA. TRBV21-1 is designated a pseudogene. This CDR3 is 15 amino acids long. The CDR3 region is CASSLGAPGGDEQFF. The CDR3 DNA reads TGTGCCAGCAGCCTTGGGGCTCCTGGGGGCGATGAGCAGTTCTTC.

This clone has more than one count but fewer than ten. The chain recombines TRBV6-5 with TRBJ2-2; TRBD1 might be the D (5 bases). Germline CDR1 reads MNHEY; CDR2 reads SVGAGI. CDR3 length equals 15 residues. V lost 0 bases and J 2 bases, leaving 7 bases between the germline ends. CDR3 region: CASSYSTVNTGELFF. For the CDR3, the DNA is TGTGCCAGCAGTTACTCGACAGTCAACACCGGGGAGCTGTTTTTT.

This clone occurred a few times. CDR3 DNA sequence: TGTGCCAGCCCGCGGCGGCCCTACGAGCAGTACTTC. Translated, it gives CASPRRPYEQYF. This sequence joins TRBV11-2 and TRBJ2-7; unclear D gene. CDR3 length: 12 residues. Germline loops: CDR1 SGHAT, CDR2 FQNNGV. Trimming cost V 8 bases and J 2 bases, with 10 bases left between them.

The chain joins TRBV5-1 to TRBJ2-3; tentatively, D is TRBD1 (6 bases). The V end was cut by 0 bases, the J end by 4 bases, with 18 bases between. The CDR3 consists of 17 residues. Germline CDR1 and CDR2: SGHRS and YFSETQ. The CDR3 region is CASSLGQAPTNADTQYF. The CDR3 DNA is TGCGCCAGCAGCTTGGGACAGGCGCCTACGAACGCAGATACGCAGTATTTT. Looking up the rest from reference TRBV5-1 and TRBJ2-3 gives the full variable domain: KAGVTQTPRYLIKTRGQQVTLSCSPISGHRSVSWYQQTPGQGLQFLFEYFSETQRNKGNFPGRFSGRQFSNSRSEMNVSTLELGDSALYLCASSLGQAPTNADTQYFGPGTRLTVL.

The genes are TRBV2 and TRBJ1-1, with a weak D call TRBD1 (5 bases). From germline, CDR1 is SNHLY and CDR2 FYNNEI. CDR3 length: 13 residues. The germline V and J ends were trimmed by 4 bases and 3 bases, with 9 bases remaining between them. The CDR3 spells CASSVWGYTEAFF. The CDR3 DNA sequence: TGTGCCAGCAGTGTTTGGGGCTACACTGAAGCTTTCTTT.

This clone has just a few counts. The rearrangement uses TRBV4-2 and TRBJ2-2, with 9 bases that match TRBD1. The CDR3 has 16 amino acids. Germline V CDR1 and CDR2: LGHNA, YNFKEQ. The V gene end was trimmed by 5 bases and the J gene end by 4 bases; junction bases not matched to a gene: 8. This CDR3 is CASSYRDREITGELFF. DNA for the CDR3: TGTGCCAGCAGCTACCGGGACAGGGAAATCACCGGGGAGCTGTTTTTT.

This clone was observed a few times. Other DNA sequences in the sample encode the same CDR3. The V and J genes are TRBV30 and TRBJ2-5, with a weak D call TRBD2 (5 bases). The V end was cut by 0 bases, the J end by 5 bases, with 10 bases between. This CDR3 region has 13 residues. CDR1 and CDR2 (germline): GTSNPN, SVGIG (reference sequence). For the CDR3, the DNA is TGTGCCTGGAGTGTCCGGGGTGGGGAGACCCAGTACTTC. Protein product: CAWSVRGGETQYF.